The clone carrying this T cell receptor (beta chain) was picked up one time. These data originate in a study of shared clonotypes between healthy human individuals. Naive CD8 cells lacked CD45RO and underwent positive selection for CCR7, leaving out terminally differentiated effector memory CD45RA+ cells. Germline CDR1 and CDR2: SEHNR and FQNEAQ (reference sequence). Trimming left V 5 bases short and J 2 bases short, with 10 bases between. The CDR3 has 13 residues. Profiling relied on immunoSEQ multiplex PCR, and the TCRdb table lists in-frame clones only, not all of them. The table includes about 700,000 clones, 92% detected once.

This sequence was found in a man aged 25 to 45 in good health. The source material was naive CD8+ T cells sorted from blood. This chain joins TRBV7-9 and TRBJ2-7; D is unresolved. The chain's CDR3 is CASSATETYEQYF. For the CDR3, the DNA is TGTGCCAGCAGCGCTACAGAAACCTACGAGCAGTACTTC.